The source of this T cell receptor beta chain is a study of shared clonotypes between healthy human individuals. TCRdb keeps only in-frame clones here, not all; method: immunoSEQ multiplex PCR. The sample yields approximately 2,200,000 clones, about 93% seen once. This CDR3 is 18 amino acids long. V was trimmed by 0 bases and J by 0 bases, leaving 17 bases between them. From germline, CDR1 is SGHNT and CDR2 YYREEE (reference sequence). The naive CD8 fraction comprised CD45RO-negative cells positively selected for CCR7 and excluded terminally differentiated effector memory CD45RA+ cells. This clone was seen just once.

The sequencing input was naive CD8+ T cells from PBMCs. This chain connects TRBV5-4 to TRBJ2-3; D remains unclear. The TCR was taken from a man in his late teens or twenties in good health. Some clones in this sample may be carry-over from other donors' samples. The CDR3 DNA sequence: TGTGCCAGCAGCTTGGTCACTTTCGGACCGACAAGCACAGATACGCAGTATTTT. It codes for CASSLVTFGPTSTDTQYF.